What follows describes a single T cell receptor (beta chain). Time point reported: newly diagnosed GD, antithyroid drugs for less than 3 months. Scientists built the TCR library using RNA that was extracted from PBMCs. Relying on iRepertoire HTBI primers and Arm-PCR of CDR3 regions, the team built TCR beta libraries. TCRdb passed the multiplex PCR reads through MiXCR, listing each CDR3 protein once. The sample includes approximately 480,000 distinct CDR3 sequences, 15% to 20% seen only once; the top ten take more than 10%. The sample is drawn from a study of regulatory T cells in long-lasting Graves disease. These data were also filed under a second study, of T cells in Graves' hyperthyroidism and ophthalmopathy.

The specimen comprised peripheral blood mononuclear cells (PBMCs), sampled at new diagnosis, from a patient treated with antithyroid drugs. This TCR was sampled from a man aged 35-49 years with Graves disease.

CDR3 nucleotides: TGTGCCAGCAGTTTACCTCTGGGGAGGGAGACCCAGTACTTC. Its translation: CASSLPLGRETQYF. The genes are TRBV28 and TRBJ2-5, with D possibly matching TRBD2 (6 bases). CDR3 length: 14 residues. Deletions cut 2 bases from V and 5 bases from J, with 12 bases between. CDR1 is MDHEN and CDR2 is SYDVKM in the germline V gene.